This T cell receptor (beta chain) derives from a study of cytomegalovirus exposure and HLA in healthy donors (dated by TCRdb to about 2017). Study-wide context: According to a later analysis, the 120 or so validation repertoires were produced on the same platform as the 600 to 850 repertoires of the first cohort. The study was designed to test whether signatures of past pathogen exposure could be identified by cataloging public T cell receptors. Besides the first cohort of hundreds of subjects, a separate validation cohort made up of 95 to 150 different subjects was used. To predict cytomegalovirus infection status, the study combined high-throughput TCR immunosequencing, statistical association of individual TCRs with disease status, and machine learning.

The library came from the immunoSEQ multiplex PCR assay. On the authors' methods: To diagnose cytomegalovirus status from the catalog of TCR beta chain sequences, a statistical classification framework was built. Held by TCRdb, this immuneACCESS table contains in-frame sequences only and omits some clones. Under half of the omission traces to an unresolved V gene where checked; the cause of the rest is unknown. D and trimming come from the DNA, and the V and J calls and clone size come from that table. The sample data list about 160,000 clones, and 80% to 85% of these were observed just once. Jointly, the top ten make up 9.5% to 13% of the sample. CDR3 length: 13 amino acids, cysteine to phenylalanine. Only the CDR3 portion is preserved as DNA: 39 bases, with reading frame beginning at the first base. The CDR1 and CDR2 encoded by the germline V gene (reference sequence) are GTSNPN and SVGIG. V was cut back by 2 bases and J by 4 bases, leaving a gap of 8 bases between them.

General conclusions and limits of the study: Cytomegalovirus status was reported to be diagnosed by the classifier with high specificity and sensitivity in both the original and validation cohorts. Of the cluster scores, approximately 95% were above 0 in a later analysis, which found that TCRs clustered in the first cohort also tended to co-occur in the roughly 130 validation repertoires. A later analysis lacked HLA typing for the validation cohort, so it scored co-occurrence in that cohort across all 110 or so repertoires. A few of the identified cytomegalovirus-associated TCR beta chains were confirmed in vitro to be specific for cytomegalovirus antigens. A total of 150 to 200 TCR beta chains were listed by the study as associated with cytomegalovirus. According to the authors, the approach could potentially be generalized to other disease states and immunological phenotypes. Most TCR sequences were observed very rarely across donors, whereas some public TCRs were present in many individuals.

Of note for this clone: There is no known antigen for this receptor. No per-base quality is available; no much larger clone lies one base away.

The donors belonged to the validation cohort of over a hundred subjects, which was separate from the approximately 610-subject first cohort. The receptor's source is a man between 25 and 39 years old in good health and CMV-seropositive. Sequencing was carried out using PBMCs. The sequence links TRBV30 to TRBJ1-4; the D gene remains uncertain. The DNA sequence is TGTGCCTGGAGTCCCGACTTTAATGAAAAACTGTTTTTT. This translates into CAWSPDFNEKLFF.